These T cell receptor beta chains were read from a single sample in a study of early T cells in non-severe SARS-CoV-2 infection. TCRdb recomputed calls from the 5' RACE reads with MiXCR, one row per CDR3 protein. Here the sample spans approximately 48,000 distinct CDR3 sequences, roughly 8.8% being singletons. Sample: whole blood. The receptors stem from an adult who was a healthcare worker with PCR-confirmed SARS-CoV-2 infection or an uninfected control (not recorded which). The CDR3 runs from the conserved cysteine through the conserved F or W. A D gene is named only where the DNA matches it firmly. A clone size is listed for some rows: how often the clone was seen (once, few, many), or a class if it is expanded.

abundance	len	v_gene	j_gene	d_gene	CDR3nt	CDR3aa
few	14	TRBV19	TRBJ2-2	NA	TGTGCCAGTAGTTCCCCACGACGGGCCGGGGAGCTGTTTTTT	CASSSPRRAGELFF
many	14	TRBV12-3/TRBV12-4	TRBJ2-4	NA	TGTGCCAGCTCCCCGGGGGGCAAAGAAAACATTCAGTACTTC	CASSPGGKENIQYF
many	12	TRBV29-1	TRBJ1-1	NA	TGCAGCGTCGCACTCTACCGGGACGGAGCTTTCTTT	CSVALYRDGAFF
few	13	TRBV3-1	TRBJ2-7	TRBD2	TGTGCCAGTCGGGGGGGACACACCTACGAGCAGTACTTC	CASRGGHTYEQYF
few	11	TRBV14	TRBJ2-4	NA	TGTGCCAGCAGCCAAGGGGGAGATCAGTACTTC	CASSQGGDQYF
NA	16	TRBV18	TRBJ1-5	NA	TGTGCCAGCTCACAGGCAGGGAAGAAGGGCAATCAGCCCCAGCATTTT	CASSQAGKKGNQPQHF
many	16	TRBV6-5	TRBJ1-1	NA	TGTGCCAGCAGTTTGAGTGGGGGGCGAGGGAACACTGAAGCTTTCTTT	CASSLSGGRGNTEAFF
NA	14	TRBV9	TRBJ1-6	NA	TGTGCCAGCAGCGTGCAGACAGAAAATTCACCCCTCCACTTT	CASSVQTENSPLHF
NA	15	TRBV12-5	TRBJ2-3	TRBD1	TGTGCTAGTGGTTTGGGGACAGGGAGTACAGATACGCAGTATTTT	CASGLGTGSTDTQYF
NA	15	TRBV18	TRBJ2-1	NA	TGTGCCAGCTCATCACGTCTTAGCTCCTACAATGAGCAGTTCTTC	CASSSRLSSYNEQFF
NA	14	TRBV28	TRBJ2-7	NA	TGTGCCAGCCTAGGGACCGCTGGTCGCAACGAGCAGTACTTC	CASLGTAGRNEQYF
NA	23	TRBV3-1	TRBJ2-1	NA	TGTGCCAGCAGGAAGGACAGGGGGGACAGTACTAGCGGGAGAGTTTTCTCCTACAATGAGCAGTTCTTC	CASRKDRGDSTSGRVFSYNEQFF
many	14	TRBV20-1	TRBJ2-7	NA	TGCAGTGCTAGCATAGGAAGTATCAGCTACGAGCAGTACTTC	CSASIGSISYEQYF
many	13	TRBV2	TRBJ2-7	NA	TGTGCCAGCAGGAGTAGAGTTTTCAACGAGCAGTACTTC	CASRSRVFNEQYF
few	18	TRBV5-6	TRBJ1-1	NA	TGTGCCAGCAGCCCGGTACGGGGCCGGGTTGGAATGAACACTGAAGCTTTCTTT	CASSPVRGRVGMNTEAFF
few	14	TRBV5-1	TRBJ1-1	TRBD1	TGCGCCAGCAAAAGGGACAGGGGTTTCCCTGAAGCTTTCTTT	CASKRDRGFPEAFF
many	15	TRBV5-4	TRBJ2-6	TRBD2	TGTGCCAGCAGCGGCGGGGGTTCTGGGGCCAACGTCCTGACTTTC	CASSGGGSGANVLTF
few	14	TRBV4-3	TRBJ2-1	TRBD2	TGCGCCAGCAGCCGGGCTAGCGGGATATATGAGCAGTTCTTC	CASSRASGIYEQFF
NA	13	TRBV11-2	TRBJ1-1	NA	TGTGCCAGCAGACCCCTTCTACCCAGTGAAGCTTTCTTT	CASRPLLPSEAFF
NA	15	TRBV10-2	TRBJ1-2	NA	TGCGCCAGCAGTGAAGTGGGGGGCGGAGACGATGGCTACACCTTC	CASSEVGGGDDGYTF
many	15	TRBV27	TRBJ1-1	TRBD1	TGTGCCAGCAGTCCACAGGGGGGGGCGGCCACTGAAGCTTTCTTT	CASSPQGGAATEAFF
many	16	TRBV7-2	TRBJ2-3	TRBD2	TGTGCCAGCAGCTTAGGCGGGAGTGTTGGGGGGGATACGCAGTATTTT	CASSLGGSVGGDTQYF
NA	16	TRBV3-1	TRBJ2-1	NA	TGTGCCAGCAGCCCCCAAGGGGGAGGGCCGAGCCATGAGCAGTTCTTC	CASSPQGGGPSHEQFF
few	16	TRBV12-3/TRBV12-4	TRBJ2-2	TRBD2	TGTGCCAGCAGTCGGCGACTAGCGGGGAACACCGGGGAGCTGTTTTTT	CASSRRLAGNTGELFF
many	16	TRBV28	TRBJ2-7	NA	TGTGCCAGCAGTTTATCCATGTGGCAGGGAGGCCACGAGCAGTACTTC	CASSLSMWQGGHEQYF
few	14	TRBV27	TRBJ1-1	TRBD1	TGTGCCAGCAGTCGACAGGGCAGTGGGACTGAAGCTTTCTTT	CASSRQGSGTEAFF
NA	17	TRBV3-1	TRBJ2-1	TRBD2	TGTGCCAGCAGCCAAGATGTAGCGGGACGCTCCTACAATGAGCAGTTCTTC	CASSQDVAGRSYNEQFF
many	15	TRBV6-5	TRBJ2-1	TRBD2	TGTGCCAGCAGTCCTGGACTAGCGGGAGTTAGTGAGCAGTTCTTC	CASSPGLAGVSEQFF